Following are 21 T cell receptor beta chains from one sample sequenced in a study of T cell clonality in common variable immunodeficiency. Study observations and caveats: Common variable immunodeficiency TCR beta sequences reportedly had fewer deletions and N-nucleotide insertions.

For these TCRs, the target antigens are not known. Profiling relied on immunoSEQ multiplex PCR, and the TCRdb table lists in-frame clones only, not all of them. The sample has around 20,000 clones, none seen only once. What was sequenced was peripheral blood mononuclear cells. These receptors all come from a human donor with common variable immunodeficiency.

This clone has ten or more counts. The CDR3 end falls 3 residues outside the read, so it is completed with the germline J gene. The chain uses TRBV19 and TRBJ1-1, with a weak D call TRBD1 (6 bases). Per germline, CDR1 LNHDA and CDR2 SQIVND (reference sequence). The CDR3 runs to 16 residues. V gave up 2 bases and J gave up 0 bases, with 13 bases separating them. CDR3 DNA (partial): TGTGCCAGTAGTATATCCTGGCAGGGGATGAACACTGAA. Amino acids: CASSISWQGMNTE. The CDR3 as a whole reads CASSISWQGMNTEAFF.

This clone was counted ten times or more. One end of the junction is discordant with germline, which a read error may explain. The missing CDR3 end, 3 residues past where the read stops, is filled in from the germline J gene. V and J are TRBV4-2 and TRBJ1-1; D might be TRBD1 (6 bases). The length of the CDR3 is 14 residues. CDR1 and CDR2 (germline): LGHNA, YNFKEQ. CDR3 DNA (partial): TGCGCCAGCAGCCAACAGGGTGCCGGCACTGAA. Protein sequence: CASSQQGAGTE. The full CDR3 sequence reads CASSQQGAGTEAFF.

Ten or more counts support this clone. The CDR3 end is not reached by the read, which stops 3 residues before it; the germline J gene fills it in. The chain couples TRBV7-2 to TRBJ1-5, with 7 positions matching TRBD1. The CDR3 is made up of 13 amino acids. V lost 4 bases, J lost 4 bases, and 1 base stayed unmatched. Germline CDR1 SGHTA, CDR2 FQGNSA. The CDR3 is CASSSQGNQPQHF. The part of the CDR3 DNA that was read is TGTGCCAGCAGCTCACAGGGGAATCAGCCC. Looking up the rest from reference TRBV7-2 and TRBJ1-5 gives the full variable domain: GAGVSQSPSNKVTEKGKDVELRCDPISGHTALYWYRQSLGQGLEFLIYFQGNSAPDKSGLPSDRFSAERTGGSVSTLTIQRTQQEDSAVYLCASSSQGNQPQHFGDGTRLSIL.

This clone was seen repeatedly, ten times or more. Sequencing ends 3 residues short of the CDR3 end; the germline J gene provides the rest. The chain combines TRBV20-1 with TRBJ1-5; TRBD1 agrees at 8 bases. Germline CDR1 is DFQATT and CDR2 is SNEGSKA (reference sequence). The CDR3 extends over 14 amino acids. The ends lost 3 bases at V and 6 bases at J; junction bases unmatched: 7. CDR3 DNA, as far as it was read: TGCAGTGCTAGGGGACAGGTGAGTCGTCAGCCC. This sequence encodes CSARGQVSRQP. The complete CDR3 reads CSARGQVSRQPQHF.

In its sample, this clone was seen many times. Read coverage stops 3 residues before the CDR3 terminus; the germline J gene supplies the remainder. V is TRBV24-1 and J is TRBJ2-3, with a weak D call TRBD1 (6 bases). Per the germline V gene, CDR1 is KGHDR and CDR2 is SFDVKD. V was clipped by 5 bases and J by 2 bases, with 16 bases between them. CDR3 length: 16 residues. The covered CDR3 bases are TGTGCCACCAGTGCCCCCGGGCAGGGGAACACAGATACG. Translation: CATSAPGQGNTDT. The whole CDR3 protein is CATSAPGQGNTDTQYF.

This clone was detected many times. From the germline J gene comes the end of the CDR3, since the read stops 3 residues before it. This sequence joins TRBV3-1 (or the pseudogene TRBV3-2) and TRBJ2-5; D unclear. The CDR3 extends over 14 amino acids. Germline-derived CDR1 and CDR2 are LGHDT and YNNKEL (reference sequence). V was shortened by 4 bases and J by 4 bases, with 13 bases between the two germline ends. This chain's CDR3 is CASSPYNGGETQYF. The CDR3 bases that were read are TGTGCCAGCAGCCCTTATAACGGTGGAGAGACC.

This clone was detected ten times or more. The read terminates 3 residues before the CDR3 end, so the remaining end is supplied by the germline J gene. The J gene is TRBJ2-1, the V gene TRBV18, with 11 bases fitting TRBD1. CDR3 size: 14 residues. V shed 8 bases and J 7 bases; nucleotides not matched to a gene: 7. The germline V gene encodes CDR1 KGHSH and CDR2 LQKENI. This CDR3 reads CASTGQGARNEQFF. Partial CDR3 DNA: TGTGCCAGCACCGGACAGGGGGCAAGGAATGAG.

This clone was recorded many times. The CDR3 bases that were read are TGTGCCAGCAGTCCCCCCTGGGCAGACAAAATTGGC. It is translated as CASSPPWADKIG. The CDR3, in full, reads CASSPPWADKIGYTF. This chain connects TRBV14 to TRBJ1-2; no clear D gene. The CDR3 is cut off 3 residues early in the read; its end comes from the germline J gene. The ends were cut back, 6 bases at V and 7 bases at J, with 21 bases in the middle. The CDR3 runs 15 residues. The germline V gene encodes CDR1 SGHDN and CDR2 FVKESK.

This clone was observed many times. The CDR3 spells CASSRDPGPENGYTF. CDR3 DNA (partial): TGTGCCAGCAGTCGAGACCCAGGGCCTGAAAATGGC. This chain joins TRBV7-2 and TRBJ1-2, with D perhaps matching TRBD1 (5 bases). The read stops 3 residues short of the end of the CDR3; the missing end is completed from the germline J gene. Trimming stripped 6 bases from V and 6 bases from J, with 20 bases between. Per germline, CDR1 SGHTA and CDR2 FQGNSA. The CDR3 has 15 amino acids.

This clone was recorded many times. The CDR3 end falls 3 residues outside the read, so it is completed with the germline J gene. The rearrangement joins TRBV5-1 to TRBJ1-1; no firm D call. CDR1 and CDR2 from the germline V gene are SGHRS and YFSETQ. Deletions cut 4 bases from V and 4 bases from J, with 11 bases between. This CDR3 has 13 residues. CDR3 sequence: CASSASRFTEAFF. CDR3 DNA (partial): TGCGCCAGCAGCGCCTCCCGGTTCACTGAA.

This clone showed up many times. CDR3 protein: CASSFSRERAGELFF. CDR3 DNA (partial): TGTGCCAGCAGTTTTAGTCGCGAGAGGGCCGGGGAG. The gene calls are TRBV2 and TRBJ2-2, with a possible D match to TRBD2 (5 bases). The sequenced fragment ends 3 residues before the CDR3 boundary, so the rest is inferred from the germline J gene. The V end lost 5 bases, the J end lost 6 bases, and 16 bases lay between the germline ends. CDR1 and CDR2 from the germline V gene are SNHLY and FYNNEI. The CDR3 covers 15 residues.

At least ten counts were recorded for this clone. The read comes to an end 3 residues before the CDR3 does, leaving the germline J gene to fill in the end. The chain has TRBV9 and TRBJ2-2, with a tentative D call TRBD1 (5 bases). Germline CDR1 and CDR2: SGDLS and YYNGEE. V lost 3 bases and J 4 bases, leaving 13 bases between the germline ends. The CDR3 contains 15 residues. The sequenced part of the CDR3 DNA is TGTGCCAGCAGCGCTTGGGGCAGTTCCACCGGGGAG. This encodes CASSAWGSSTGE. The whole CDR3 region reads CASSAWGSSTGELFF.

This clone was detected many times. The read terminates 3 residues ahead of where the CDR3 ends, so the germline J gene completes it. The chain couples TRBV7-6 to TRBJ1-2; D ambiguous. V lost 1 base, J lost 3 bases, and 12 bases lay in between. Germline V lookup: CDR1 SGHVS, CDR2 FNYEAQ. This CDR3 comprises 15 residues. The sequenced CDR3 bases are TGTGCCAGCAGCTTAGATACGGGTCAGCACTATGGC. It is translated as CASSLDTGQHYG. The full CDR3 reads CASSLDTGQHYGYTF.

This clone was observed many times. The read falls 3 residues short of the CDR3 end, and the missing part is taken from the germline J gene. This chain connects TRBV7-2 to TRBJ2-6; maybe TRBD1 (5 bases). The germline CDR1 and CDR2 sequences are SGHTA and FQGNSA. There are 14 residues in the CDR3. The V gene lost 8 bases and the J gene lost 0 bases, with 8 bases spanning the gap. Here the CDR3 reads CASGRGSGANVLTF. The sequenced part of the CDR3 DNA is TGTGCCAGCGGTAGGGGCTCTGGGGCCAACGTC.

This clone is termed medium-sized. The sequence runs out 3 residues before the end of the CDR3; the remainder is reconstructed from the germline J gene. The chain recombines TRBV6-2 or TRBV6-3 with TRBJ2-7; the D is unclear. V lost 6 bases to trimming and J lost 1 base, with 4 bases between them. This CDR3 has 11 residues. CDR1 is MNHEY and CDR2 is SVGEGT in the germline V gene. The CDR3 reads CASSQSYEQYF. Partial CDR3 DNA: TGTGCCAGCAGCCAATCCTACGAG.

Within the sample, this clone is medium-sized. CDR3 sequence reads: CASSLAGVETQYF. CDR3 DNA, as far as it was read: TGTGCCAGCTCCCTAGCGGGGGTGGAGACC. The J gene is TRBJ2-5, the V gene TRBV7-2, with 10 nucleotides matching TRBD2. The read ends 3 residues early relative to the CDR3; the germline J gene fills the gap. Germline CDR1 SGHTA, CDR2 FQGNSA. CDR3 length: 13 residues. J lost 5 bases, V lost 8 bases, and 5 bases had no gene match.

This clone occurred many times. CDR3 sequence reads: CASRGGGRRTEAFF. CDR3 DNA, as far as it was read: TGTGCCAGCAGGGGAGGGGGAAGGAGGACTGAA. The V gene is TRBV2, the J gene TRBJ1-1; a possible D gene is TRBD1 (6 bases). The read finishes 3 residues shy of the CDR3 end, and the germline J gene is used to complete it. The V end was cut by 6 bases, the J end by 5 bases, with 16 bases between. Germline V gene sequence: CDR1 SNHLY, CDR2 FYNNEI. The CDR3 loop spans 14 amino acids.

This clone was recorded at least ten times. The read finishes 3 residues shy of the CDR3 end, and the germline J gene is used to complete it. The chain employs TRBV7-9 and TRBJ1-6; D is perhaps TRBD1 (5 bases). The CDR3 contains 13 residues. Germline assignment: CDR1 SEHNR and CDR2 FQNEAQ (reference sequence). V gave up 5 bases and J gave up 9 bases, with 11 bases separating them. The CDR3 loop reads CASSMDTGSPLHF. The DNA read from the CDR3 is TGTGCCAGCAGCATGGACACTGGTTCACCC.

This clone was recorded at least ten times. From the germline J gene comes the end of the CDR3, since the read stops 3 residues before it. J is TRBJ1-2 and V is TRBV19; TRBD1 is a possible D gene (5 bases). Per the germline V gene, CDR1 is LNHDA and CDR2 is SQIVND (reference sequence). This CDR3 is built from 13 residues. V lost 3 bases to trimming and J lost 4 bases, with 9 bases between them. CDR3 DNA, as far as it was read: TGTGCCAGTAGTATCCGGGACTCCTATGGC. Its protein is CASSIRDSYG. The whole CDR3 region reads CASSIRDSYGYTF.

This clone was counted at least ten times. CDR3 DNA (partial): TGCAGTGCCCGGGACTATGATACG. This encodes CSARDYDT. The complete CDR3 reads CSARDYDTQYF. The gene calls are TRBV20-1 and TRBJ2-3; 7 positions match TRBD2. With the read ending 3 residues before the CDR3 end, the germline J gene is used to fill in that end. CDR1 and CDR2 from the germline V gene are DFQATT and SNEGSKA (reference sequence). The CDR3 is made up of 11 amino acids. V lost 6 bases, J lost 6 bases, and 3 bases stayed unmatched.

This clone was seen ten or more times. The CDR3 is cut off 3 residues early in the read; its end comes from the germline J gene. The gene calls are TRBV20-1 and TRBJ2-5, with a tentative D call TRBD1 (5 bases). Germline-derived CDR1 and CDR2 are DFQATT and SNEGSKA (reference sequence). The CDR3 runs 11 residues. Trimming took off 7 bases at V and 2 bases at J, with 8 bases between the two ends. The chain's CDR3 is CSGDRQETQYF. The sequenced part of the CDR3 DNA is TGCAGTGGAGACAGACAAGAGACC.